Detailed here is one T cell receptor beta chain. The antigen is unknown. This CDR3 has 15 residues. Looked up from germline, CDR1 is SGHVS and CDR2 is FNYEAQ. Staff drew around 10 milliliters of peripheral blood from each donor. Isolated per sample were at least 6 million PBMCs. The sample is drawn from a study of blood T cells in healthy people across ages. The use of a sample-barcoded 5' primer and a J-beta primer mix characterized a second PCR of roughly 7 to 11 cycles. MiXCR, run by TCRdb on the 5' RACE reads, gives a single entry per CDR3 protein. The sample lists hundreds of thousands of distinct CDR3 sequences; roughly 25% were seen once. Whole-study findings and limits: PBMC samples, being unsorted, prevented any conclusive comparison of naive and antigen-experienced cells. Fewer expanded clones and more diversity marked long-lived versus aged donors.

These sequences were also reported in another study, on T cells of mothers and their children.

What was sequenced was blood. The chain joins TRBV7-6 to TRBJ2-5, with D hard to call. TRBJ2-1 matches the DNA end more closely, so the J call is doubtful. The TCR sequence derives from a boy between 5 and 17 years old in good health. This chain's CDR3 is CASSLVGSLYNEQFF. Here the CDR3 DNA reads TGTGCCAGCAGCTTAGTTGGGTCCCTATACAATGAGCAGTTCTTC.